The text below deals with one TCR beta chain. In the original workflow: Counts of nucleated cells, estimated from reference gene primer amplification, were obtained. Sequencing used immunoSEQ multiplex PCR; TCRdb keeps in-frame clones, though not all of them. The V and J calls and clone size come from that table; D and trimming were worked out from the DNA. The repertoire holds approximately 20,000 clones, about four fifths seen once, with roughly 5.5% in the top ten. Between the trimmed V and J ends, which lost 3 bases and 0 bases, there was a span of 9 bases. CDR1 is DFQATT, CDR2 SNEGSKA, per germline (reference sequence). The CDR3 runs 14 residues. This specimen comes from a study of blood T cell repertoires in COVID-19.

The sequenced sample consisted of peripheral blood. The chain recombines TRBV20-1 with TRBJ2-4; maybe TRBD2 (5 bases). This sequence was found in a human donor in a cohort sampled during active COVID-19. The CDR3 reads CSASRGLAKNIQYF. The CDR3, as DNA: TGCAGTGCTAGTCGGGGTCTAGCCAAAAACATTCAGTACTTC.